These 5 T cell receptor beta chains share one sample of origin, sequenced in a study of blood T cell repertoires in COVID-19 (TCRdb year 2020). Libraries were built with the immunoSEQ multiplex PCR assay. Held by TCRdb, this immuneACCESS table contains in-frame sequences only and omits some clones. Under half of the omission traces to an unresolved V gene where checked; the cause of the rest is unknown. A total of under 250,000 clones appear in this sample, 80% to 90% of them only once. About 4.6% of the sample lies in the top ten. What was sequenced was PBMCs or T cells enriched from blood (not recorded which). The receptors come from a woman in her fifties or sixties who had been exposed to COVID-19.

This sequence joins TRBV12-5 and TRBJ2-1; possible D gene TRBD2, 6 bases. Germline V gene data show CDR1 as LGHNT and CDR2 as FRNRAP. This CDR3 contains 13 residues. Trimming stripped 8 bases from V and 6 bases from J, with 14 bases between. The CDR3 region has the DNA TGTGCTAGTACGACTTTGGGGGGCAATGAGCAGTTCTTC. This encodes CASTTLGGNEQFF.

This rearrangement joins TRBV28 to TRBJ1-2; D is perhaps TRBD1 (5 bases). Germline CDR1 MDHEN, CDR2 SYDVKM. The germline V and J ends were trimmed by 10 bases and 2 bases, with 11 bases remaining between them. The CDR3 is 12 amino acids. CDR3 DNA sequence: TGTGCCACTCAGGGCCTCAACTATGGCTACACCTTC. Translation gives CATQGLNYGYTF.

This sequence joins TRBV11-2 and TRBJ1-3; D is uncertain. The germline V gene encodes CDR1 SGHAT and CDR2 FQNNGV. Deletions cut 2 bases from V and 7 bases from J, with 6 bases between. This CDR3 spans 12 amino acids. As DNA, the CDR3 is TGTGCCAGCAGCTTATGGCGGAACACCATATATTTT. Its protein product is CASSLWRNTIYF.

This clone showed up just once. The CDR3 nucleotides are TGTGCCAGCAGCCAGACAGGCTTAACGCAGTATTTT. Translation gives CASSQTGLTQYF. The chain is built from TRBV3-1 (or the pseudogene TRBV3-2) and TRBJ2-3; tentative D call: TRBD1 (6 bases). Germline V gives CDR1 LGHDT, CDR2 YNNKEL (reference sequence). The CDR3 loop spans 12 amino acids. Trimming stripped 3 bases from V and 9 bases from J, with 10 bases between.

The CDR3 loop reads CASSLALGLPSYNEQFF. CDR3 nucleotide sequence: TGTGCCAGCAGCTTAGCGCTGGGACTTCCCTCCTACAATGAGCAGTTCTTC. The V gene is TRBV7-2, the J gene TRBJ2-1, with TRBD2 as a possible D gene (6 bases). V was pared by 0 bases and J by 0 bases, with 12 bases between. The CDR3 consists of 17 residues. Germline CDR1 is SGHTA and CDR2 is FQGNSA.